Each of the 28 T cell receptor beta chains below was sequenced from the same sample in a study of T-cell reconstitution after alpha-beta-depleted transplantation in children. Preparation of the TCRbeta library was carried out with unique molecular identifiers. TCRdb reprocessed the PCR reads via MiXCR and lists one record per CDR3 protein. The sample shows approximately 520,000 distinct CDR3 sequences, roughly 11% of them seen only once. The source material was PBMCs, mostly from graft donor cells, sampled 180 days after TCRalphabeta/CD19-depleted stem cell transplant. The receptor source for this set is a female patient between 2 and 15 years old who had a stem cell transplant for aplastic anemia, so the T cells may come from the graft donor.

This clonotype was recorded at least ten times. V usage is TRBV20-1 and J usage is TRBJ1-6; 7 nucleotides line up with TRBD1. V was clipped by 4 bases and J by 7 bases; unmatched bases: 7. This CDR3 region has 14 residues. Germline V gene sequence: CDR1 DFQATT, CDR2 SNEGSKA (reference sequence). DNA of the CDR3: TGCAGTGCTACCCCCGCACAGGGGAATTCACCCCTCCACTTT. It specifies CSATPAQGNSPLHF.

This clonotype was observed a handful of times. The genes are TRBV7-9 and TRBJ2-1; TRBD2 matches 11 bases. The V gene end was trimmed by 5 bases and the J gene end by 3 bases; junction bases not matched to a gene: 9. Germline CDR1 reads SEHNR; CDR2 reads FQNEAQ (reference sequence). The CDR3 is made up of 17 amino acids. The DNA of the CDR3 is TGTGCCAGCAGCACTACTCCTAGCGGGAGGTACTACAATGAGCAGTTCTTC. Protein product: CASSTTPSGRYYNEQFF.

For the CDR3, the DNA is TGTGCCAGCAGCCCAGGCACCTTC. This codes for CASSPGTF. The genes are TRBV7-9 and TRBJ1-2; D remains unclear. Germline CDR1 is SEHNR and CDR2 is FQNEAQ (reference sequence). The CDR3 sequence is 8 residues long. The V gene lost 5 bases and the J gene lost 13 bases, with 5 bases spanning the gap. Full variable domain (missing parts from reference TRBV7-9 and TRBJ1-2): DTGVSQNPRHKITKRGQNVTFRCDPISEHNRLYWYRQTLGQGPEFLTYFQNEAQLEKSRLLSDRFSAERPKGSFSTLEIQRTEQGDSAMYLCASSPGTFGSGTRLTVV.

V is TRBV6-4 and J is TRBJ1-5; D is unclear. Per germline, CDR1 MRHNA and CDR2 SNTAGT. Trimming left V 7 bases short and J 0 bases short, with 10 bases between. This CDR3 is 14 amino acids long. The CDR3 loop reads CASILHGSNQPQHF. CDR3 in DNA: TGTGCCAGCATCCTACACGGTAGCAATCAGCCCCAGCATTTT.

The sample holds many counts of this clonotype. The genes are TRBV6-2 or TRBV6-3 and TRBJ2-2; D is perhaps TRBD2 (5 bases). CDR1 MNHEY and CDR2 SVGEGT come from the germline V gene. The CDR3 covers 13 residues. V was shortened by 3 bases and J by 4 bases, with 6 bases between the two germline ends. The CDR3 here is CASSYGLTGELFF. Written as DNA, the CDR3 is TGTGCCAGCAGTTATGGACTCACCGGGGAGCTGTTTTTT.

This clonotype was counted only a few times. The J gene is TRBJ1-2, the V gene TRBV7-2; TRBD1 matches at 8 bases. This CDR3 has 15 amino acids. The germline V gene has CDR1 SGHTA and CDR2 FQGNSA. J lost 2 bases, V lost 5 bases, and 7 bases had no gene match. CDR3: CASSGPGTGNYGYTF. The CDR3 bases are TGTGCCAGCAGCGGGCCCGGGACAGGAAACTATGGCTACACCTTC.

This clonotype has just a few counts. The chain has TRBV5-6 and TRBJ2-1; TRBD2 might be the D (6 bases). V was trimmed by 4 bases and J by 2 bases, leaving 13 bases between them. The CDR3 covers 15 residues. The V gene's germline CDR1 is SGHDT and CDR2 YYEEEE. The CDR3 DNA reads as TGTGCCAGCAGCCCTGGCGGGGTGGCCTACAATGAGCAGTTCTTC. Translation gives CASSPGGVAYNEQFF.

J is TRBJ2-3 and V is TRBV20-1; D is uncertain. V was pared by 5 bases and J by 5 bases, with 8 bases between. Looked up from germline, CDR1 is DFQATT and CDR2 is SNEGSKA (reference sequence). The CDR3 is 11 amino acids. Here the CDR3 reads CSAPAGDTQYF. In DNA, the CDR3 is TGCAGTGCTCCGGCAGGAGATACGCAGTATTTT.

The chain recombines TRBV7-2 with TRBJ1-2; 7 bases match TRBD1. Germline V CDR1 and CDR2: SGHTA, FQGNSA. After removal of 5 bases from V and 7 bases from J, the junction contained 19 bases not matched to a gene. This CDR3 spans 17 amino acids. The CDR3: CASSIRTGGFQLGGYTF. CDR3 DNA sequence: TGTGCCAGCAGCATCCGGACAGGTGGCTTCCAACTCGGTGGCTACACCTTC.

This clonotype was counted at least ten times. The chain carries TRBV5-1 and TRBJ2-1; the match to TRBD2 covers 16 bases. Germline CDR1 is SGHRS and CDR2 is YFSETQ. The CDR3 contains 17 residues. Trimming at V came to 6 bases and at J to 2 bases, leaving 5 bases not matched to a gene. In DNA form, the CDR3 reads TGCGCCAGCACTTTGGGACTAGCGGGAGGGCCCTACAATGAGCAGTTCTTC. It yields the protein CASTLGLAGGPYNEQFF.

This clonotype occurred many times. The V and J genes are TRBV3-1 and TRBJ2-5; D is possibly TRBD2 (6 bases). This CDR3 contains 15 residues. Trimming cost V 0 bases and J 5 bases, with 13 bases left between them. In germline, CDR1 is LGHDT, CDR2 YNNKEL (reference sequence). The CDR3 spells CASSQDLVGGETQYF. In nucleotides, the CDR3 is TGTGCCAGCAGCCAAGATCTTGTTGGGGGGGAGACCCAGTACTTC.

In this sample, this clonotype turned up a few times. The gene calls are TRBV6-2 or TRBV6-3 and TRBJ2-7; 10 bases align to TRBD2. The trim removed 6 bases at V and 6 bases at J, leaving 11 bases unmatched. This CDR3 has 15 residues. CDR1 is MNHEY and CDR2 is SVGEGT in the germline V gene. The CDR3 DNA reads as TGTGCCAGCAGCCCCCGGTCTAGCGGGAGTAGCGAGCAGTACGTC. As protein: CASSPRSSGSSEQYV.

This clonotype was counted between two and nine times. V is TRBV5-1 and J is TRBJ1-6, with D possibly TRBD1 on 5 matching bases. This CDR3 has 14 amino acids. Germline CDR1 reads SGHRS; CDR2 reads YFSETQ. Trimming removed 0 bases from V and 7 bases from J, with 8 bases in between. The CDR3 loop reads CASSLAGFNSPLHF. The CDR3 coding sequence is TGCGCCAGCAGCTTGGCAGGGTTCAATTCACCCCTCCACTTT.

This chain connects TRBV28 to TRBJ1-2; 7 bases are a match to TRBD1. The germline V gene has CDR1 MDHEN and CDR2 SYDVKM. The CDR3 is made up of 15 amino acids. J was trimmed by 4 bases and V by 5 bases; bases with no gene match: 10. In nucleotides, the CDR3 is TGTGCCAGCAGTATCGGGACAGTCGCCCTCTATGGCTACACCTTC. Translating gives CASSIGTVALYGYTF.

The rearrangement links TRBV20-1 to TRBJ1-6, with 9 nucleotides matching TRBD1. The V gene's germline CDR1 is DFQATT and CDR2 SNEGSKA (reference sequence). This CDR3 is 16 amino acids long. V dropped 6 bases and J dropped 9; count of bases not matched to a gene: 15. CDR3 region: CSANHPGQGESSPLHF. Written as DNA, the CDR3 is TGCAGTGCCAACCACCCGGGACAGGGCGAAAGTTCACCCCTCCACTTT.

At least ten counts were recorded for this clonotype. The rearrangement joins TRBV6-2 or TRBV6-3 to TRBJ2-1, with TRBD1 identical over 10 bases. V was pared by 0 bases and J by 8 bases, with 19 bases of the junction left unmatched. Germline V gene lookup returns CDR1 MNHEY and CDR2 SVGEGT. The CDR3 runs 20 residues. CDR3: CASSYSLGDYAGTGVDEQFF. The CDR3 DNA follows: TGTGCCAGCAGTTACTCATTGGGGGATTACGCCGGGACAGGGGTGGATGAGCAGTTCTTC.

In its sample, this clonotype was seen a few times. This sequence joins TRBV20-1 and TRBJ1-4; TRBD1 might be the D (5 bases). V was cut by 8 bases and J by 5 bases, with 18 bases left in between. CDR3 length equals 14 residues. Germline CDR1 reads DFQATT; CDR2 reads SNEGSKA (reference sequence). The CDR3 spells CSCRRGGANEKLFF. DNA of the CDR3: TGCAGTTGTAGGCGGGGAGGGGCCAATGAAAAACTGTTTTTT.

The rearrangement joins TRBV4-2 to TRBJ2-7; 11 bases line up with TRBD2. With 4 bases clipped from V and 4 bases from J, the junction kept 12 bases outside the gene matches. The CDR3 runs 17 residues. Germline CDR1 and CDR2: LGHNA and YNFKEQ. CDR3 residues: CASSLDTGTSGLYEQYF. CDR3 bases: TGTGCCAGCAGCCTCGATACCGGGACTAGCGGACTTTACGAGCAGTACTTC.

The gene calls are TRBV7-2 and TRBJ2-3; 9 nucleotides align to TRBD2. This CDR3 has 15 amino acids. Germline values: CDR1 SGHTA, CDR2 FQGNSA. The V segment lost 5 bases and the J segment 5 bases; nucleotides outside the gene matches: 8. The CDR3 nucleotides read TGTGCCAGCAGCCCAGGGGCGGGAGGGATAGATACGCAGTATTTT. Residues: CASSPGAGGIDTQYF.

The table lists this clonotype with a few counts. This rearrangement joins TRBV6-2 or TRBV6-3 to TRBJ1-5, with D hard to call. Trimming pared 4 bases from V and 6 bases from J, leaving 13 bases between. CDR1 is MNHEY and CDR2 is SVGEGT in the germline V gene. The CDR3 consists of 14 residues. The chain's CDR3 is CASSSLSRGQPQHF. CDR3 coding DNA: TGTGCCAGCAGTTCCCTGAGCCGAGGTCAGCCCCAGCATTTT.

The chain has TRBV7-3 and TRBJ2-1; TRBD2 matches 7 bases. The CDR3 totals 19 residues. Germline V gene data show CDR1 as SGHTA and CDR2 as FQGTGA. V trimming: 5 bases; J trimming: 4 bases; junction bases outside the gene matches: 20. The DNA of the CDR3 is TGTGCCAGCAGCCGAACGCCTTCCGGGGGGACGGACTCATACAATGAGCAGTTCTTC. Translating gives CASSRTPSGGTDSYNEQFF.

This chain uses TRBV28 with TRBJ1-2; 9 bases map to TRBD1. J lost 6 bases, V lost 3 bases, and 5 bases had no gene match. The CDR3 has 14 amino acids. The germline V gene encodes CDR1 MDHEN and CDR2 SYDVKM. CDR3 bases: TGTGCCAGCAGTTTGGACAGGGGCGGTAATGGCTACACCTTC. This codes for CASSLDRGGNGYTF.

This clonotype was picked up a small number of times. The V and J genes are TRBV4-3 and TRBJ1-4, with 8 positions matching TRBD1. Germline V gives CDR1 LGHNA, CDR2 YSLEER. J was trimmed by 0 bases and V by 3 bases; bases with no gene match: 3. The CDR3 loop spans 16 amino acids. CDR3 residues: CASSQDRVATNEKLFF. In DNA, the CDR3 is TGCGCCAGCAGCCAGGACAGGGTTGCAACTAATGAAAAACTGTTTTTT.

The chain recombines TRBV12-5 with TRBJ2-3; 7 bases agree with TRBD1. Germline trimming cut 1 base from V and 1 base from J; bases unmatched to any gene: 5. This CDR3 region has 16 residues. Germline CDR1 is LGHNT and CDR2 is FRNRAP. In nucleotides, the CDR3 is TGTGCTAGTGGTTTGGAAAGGACAGGAGGCACAGATACGCAGTATTTT. It translates to CASGLERTGGTDTQYF.

This clonotype appeared many times. The CDR3: CASSGATSYSYEQYF. CDR3 bases: TGTGCCAGCAGTGGGGCGACTTCATACTCCTACGAGCAGTACTTC. V and J are TRBV2 and TRBJ2-7, with unresolved D. CDR1 SNHLY and CDR2 FYNNEI come from the germline V gene. The CDR3 has 15 residues. Trimming left V 4 bases short and J 0 bases short, with 13 bases between.

This clonotype was seen a handful of times. The V gene is TRBV28, the J gene TRBJ2-7; maybe TRBD2 (7 bases). The CDR3 runs to 15 residues. Germline CDR1 MDHEN, CDR2 SYDVKM. Trimming pared 5 bases from V and 2 bases from J, leaving 16 bases between. The CDR3 protein is CASSLGGAAAYEQYF. CDR3 nucleotide sequence: TGTGCCAGCAGTCTTGGGGGGGCTGCAGCCTACGAGCAGTACTTC.

The gene calls are TRBV7-6 and TRBJ2-2; a weak D match, TRBD2 (6 bases). Germline-derived CDR1 and CDR2 are SGHVS and FNYEAQ. The V end was cut by 2 bases, the J end by 8 bases, with 15 bases between. This CDR3 is 15 amino acids long. In DNA form, the CDR3 reads TGTGCCAGCAGCTTAAGACTAGGCGACCCTGGGGAGCTGTTTTTT. Its protein is CASSLRLGDPGELFF.

There are a few counts of this clonotype. This rearrangement joins TRBV20-1 to TRBJ2-1, with D maybe TRBD1 (5 bases). Germline V CDR1 and CDR2: DFQATT, SNEGSKA (reference sequence). Trimming stripped 6 bases from V and 15 bases from J, with 18 bases between. The CDR3 sequence is 11 residues long. CDR3 bases: TGCAGTGCAGCTACAGGCTTAGAGATGTTCTTC. Protein: CSAATGLEMFF.